These 6 T cell receptor beta chains were all obtained from the same sample, sequenced in a study of OX40 agonist ivuxolimab in advanced cancers. Libraries came from the immunoSEQ multiplex PCR assay. TCRdb's version of the immuneACCESS table is confined to in-frame rearrangements and falls short of the full clone set. An unresolved V gene accounts for under half of the shortfall where checked; the remainder is of unknown origin. The sample has about 35,000 clones on record, roughly four fifths of them singletons. Around 18% of the sample lies in the top ten. Specimen: CD4+ or CD8+ T cells sorted from blood, collected in a trial of the OX40 agonist ivuxolimab. These receptor sequences come from an adult with an advanced solid tumor such as melanoma, head and neck, liver or kidney cancer.

This sequence joins TRBV28 and TRBJ1-2; 7 positions match TRBD1. Germline CDR1 reads MDHEN; CDR2 reads SYDVKM. J lost 0 bases, V lost 3 bases, and 4 bases had no gene match. The CDR3 loop spans 15 amino acids. The CDR3 nucleotides are TGTGCCAGCAGTTTCGACAGGGTAGCTAACTATGGCTACACCTTC. Its translation: CASSFDRVANYGYTF.

V is TRBV6-1 and J is TRBJ2-1; no reliable D call. CDR1 and CDR2 from the germline V gene are MNHNS and SASEGT. The CDR3 sequence is 14 residues long. The ends were cut back, 2 bases at V and 9 bases at J, with 14 bases in the middle. In nucleotides, the CDR3 is TGTGCCAGCAGTGAATCCGAGGCGGACGGTGAGCAGTTCTTC. Encoded protein: CASSESEADGEQFF.

The rearrangement uses TRBV2 and TRBJ2-5; D gene unclear. Germline V CDR1 and CDR2: SNHLY, FYNNEI. This CDR3 has 14 residues. Deletions cut 9 bases from V and 4 bases from J, with 18 bases between. The CDR3 nucleotides read TGTGCCAGTAGGCTCGGACGCGTACTAGAGACCCAGTACTTC. Its translation: CASRLGRVLETQYF.

The V and J genes are TRBV4-2 and TRBJ1-5; D possibly corresponds to TRBD1 (5 bases). CDR3 length equals 15 residues. CDR1 is LGHNA, CDR2 YNFKEQ, per germline. The V end lost 3 bases, the J end lost 3 bases, and 12 bases lay between the germline ends. CDR3 bases: TGTGCCAGCAGCCACGAAGGACAACCCAATCAGCCCCAGCATTTT. Its protein product is CASSHEGQPNQPQHF.

This sequence joins TRBV9 and TRBJ1-2; tentative D call: TRBD1 (5 bases). This CDR3 region has 11 residues. V lost 4 bases and J lost 10, with 11 bases in between. Looked up from germline, CDR1 is SGDLS and CDR2 is YYNGEE. The CDR3 reads CASSKRTFYTF. For the CDR3, the DNA is TGTGCCAGCAGCAAGCGGACATTCTACACCTTC.

The genes are TRBV19 and TRBJ2-3; 9 bases fit TRBD2. The CDR3 is 16 residues long. CDR1 and CDR2 (germline): LNHDA, SQIVND (reference sequence). The ends lost 3 bases at V and 4 bases at J; junction bases unmatched: 8. The CDR3 nucleotides read TGTGCCAGTAGTATCCTCTGGACTAGCGTGGCAGATACGCAGTATTTT. Residues: CASSILWTSVADTQYF.